These 26 T cell receptor beta chains were sequenced from one sample in a study of blood T cells in healthy people across ages. Alongside a J-beta primer mix, a sample-barcoded 5' primer served in a second PCR lasting roughly 7 to 11 cycles. TCRdb re-derived calls from the 5' RACE reads in MiXCR, one entry per CDR3 protein. The repertoire consists of about 800,000 distinct CDR3 sequences, with roughly 50% occurring once and the leading ten covering around 20%. Sequencing input: blood. The receptors were gathered from a man aged 25 to 40 in good health.

The gene calls are TRBV29-1 and TRBJ1-1, with TRBD1 matching over 7 bases. The CDR3 covers 14 residues. The trim removed 0 bases at V and 11 bases at J, leaving 12 bases unmatched. CDR1 SQVTM and CDR2 ANQGSEA come from the germline V gene. The CDR3, as DNA: TGCAGCGTTGAAGATCTGGGACAGCGTTCGGCGGCTTTCTTT. Translating gives CSVEDLGQRSAAFF.

This clonotype appeared a few times. This sequence joins TRBV5-1 and TRBJ2-7, with 7 bases identical to TRBD1. Germline V gives CDR1 SGHRS, CDR2 YFSETQ. With 4 bases clipped from V and 0 bases from J, the junction kept 4 bases outside the gene matches. The CDR3 contains 14 residues. CDR3 residues: CASSPWTGSYEQYF. CDR3 coding DNA: TGCGCCAGCAGCCCGTGGACAGGCTCCTACGAGCAGTACTTC.

This clonotype was picked up one time. The rearrangement joins TRBV15 to TRBJ2-5; 8 bases match TRBD2. The V gene's germline CDR1 is LNHNV and CDR2 YYDKDF (reference sequence). The CDR3 sequence is 15 residues long. Trimming at V came to 5 bases and at J to 11 bases, leaving 16 bases not matched to a gene. CDR3 sequence (DNA): TGTGCCACCAGCCGGACGGGACTAGTGTTCCATGAGCAGTACTTC. Protein: CATSRTGLVFHEQYF.

This sequence joins TRBV6-2 or TRBV6-3 and TRBJ2-5, with unresolved D. There are 14 residues in the CDR3. CDR1 is MNHEY, CDR2 SVGEGT, per germline. Trimming left V 0 bases short and J 1 base short, with 6 bases between. The CDR3 DNA follows: TGTGCCAGCAGTTACTCGAGTTTCCAAGAGACCCAGTACTTC. Translation gives CASSYSSFQETQYF.

The J gene is TRBJ2-3, the V gene TRBV4-3, with D perhaps being TRBD1 or TRBD2 (5 bases each). In germline, CDR1 is LGHNA, CDR2 YSLEER. Trimming took 0 bases from V and 5 from J, leaving 9 bases between them. CDR3 size: 14 residues. The CDR3 coding sequence is TGCGCCAGCAGCCAAGATTTGAGGGGAGATACGCAGTATTTT. Amino acid sequence: CASSQDLRGDTQYF.

V and J are TRBV3-1 and TRBJ1-2; the D is unclear. There are 16 residues in the CDR3. V was clipped by 1 base and J by 3 bases, with 15 bases between them. Germline V gene lookup returns CDR1 LGHDT and CDR2 YNNKEL (reference sequence). CDR3 loop: CASSQGGAWGYYGYTF. DNA for the CDR3: TGTGCCAGCAGCCAAGGGGGTGCCTGGGGATACTATGGCTACACCTTC. Filled out from reference TRBV3-1 and TRBJ1-2, the complete variable domain reads DTAVSQTPKYLVTQMGNDKSIKCEQNLGHDTMYWYKQDSKKFLKIMFSYNNKELIINETVPNRFSPKSPDKAHLNLHINSLELGDSAVYFCASSQGGAWGYYGYTFGSGTRLTVV.

V gene TRBV20-1 combines with J gene TRBJ2-7, with TRBD2 matching 11 bases. V gave up 6 bases and J gave up 7 bases; unmatched junction bases: 14. The CDR3 totals 15 residues. Germline lookup yields CDR1 DFQATT and CDR2 SNEGSKA (reference sequence). CDR3 sequence reads: CSATGTSGFYNEQYF. In DNA, the CDR3 is TGCAGTGCAACGGGGACTAGCGGATTTTACAATGAGCAGTACTTC.

This clonotype occurred many times. This rearrangement joins TRBV5-1 to TRBJ1-2; D ambiguous. V lost 1 base and J lost 0, with 7 bases in between. This CDR3 spans 14 amino acids. Germline CDR1 reads SGHRS; CDR2 reads YFSETQ. The CDR3 is CASSLSLANYGYTF. The CDR3 DNA is TGCGCCAGCAGCTTGAGCTTAGCTAACTATGGCTACACCTTC.

This sequence joins TRBV5-1 and TRBJ2-1; a weak D match, TRBD2 (6 bases). Trimming removed 3 bases at V and 3 bases at J, with 13 bases between. The CDR3 has 15 residues. In germline, CDR1 is SGHRS, CDR2 YFSETQ. The CDR3 region has the DNA TGCGCCAGCAGCTGGGGAGGCCGCGTCTACAATGAGCAGTTCTTC. It specifies CASSWGGRVYNEQFF.

The J gene is TRBJ2-1, the V gene TRBV6-6; D is possibly TRBD1 or TRBD2 (5 bases each). The ends were cut back, 11 bases at V and 5 bases at J, with 13 bases in the middle. Germline CDR1 and CDR2: MNHNY and SVGAGI (reference sequence). CDR3 length equals 12 residues. For the CDR3, the DNA is TGTGCCTGTTCAGAGGGGAACAATGAGCAGTTCTTC. It is translated as CACSEGNNEQFF.

The chain employs TRBV6-5 and TRBJ1-5, with D unclear. Germline CDR1 MNHEY, CDR2 SVGAGI. CDR3 length: 16 amino acids. The V and J ends lost 4 bases and 0 bases respectively, with 13 bases between them. The CDR3 reads CASSSAGPVSNQPQHF. CDR3 coding DNA: TGTGCCAGCAGTTCTGCGGGCCCCGTTAGCAATCAGCCCCAGCATTTT.

The V call is TRBV6-6, the J call TRBJ2-3; no clear D. Germline lookup yields CDR1 MNHNY and CDR2 SVGAGI (reference sequence). The CDR3 covers 15 residues. V was clipped by 5 bases and J by 0 bases, with 12 bases between them. DNA of the CDR3: TGTGCCAGCAGTCTCGGACGGGCGAGCACAGATACGCAGTATTTT. Translating gives CASSLGRASTDTQYF.

The chain carries TRBV6-4 and TRBJ2-7; no clear D gene. CDR1 is MRHNA and CDR2 is SNTAGT in the germline V gene. The CDR3 is 13 amino acids. The V end was cut by 4 bases, the J end by 7 bases, with 14 bases between. The CDR3 here is CASSAQSHNEQYF. CDR3 sequence (DNA): TGTGCCAGCAGTGCCCAGTCTCATAATGAGCAGTACTTC.

The rearrangement links TRBV6-1 to TRBJ1-2; D call uncertain. CDR1 is MNHNS and CDR2 is SASEGT in the germline V gene. This CDR3 comprises 12 residues. V was pared by 6 bases and J by 8 bases, with 13 bases between. CDR3 DNA sequence: TGTGCCAGCAGCTCCACCGGACCAGGCTACACCTTC. It yields the protein CASSSTGPGYTF.

The chain has TRBV29-1 and TRBJ2-3, with TRBD2 matching 9 bases. The CDR3 contains 13 residues. Germline loops: CDR1 SQVTM, CDR2 ANQGSEA. With 4 bases clipped from V and 4 bases from J, the junction kept 3 bases outside the gene matches. DNA for the CDR3: TGCAGCGTTGTAGCGGGAGCCTCAGATACGCAGTATTTT. Residues: CSVVAGASDTQYF.

This chain joins TRBV3-1 and TRBJ1-5; a possible D gene is TRBD1 (6 bases). The CDR3 runs 14 residues. CDR1 LGHDT and CDR2 YNNKEL come from the germline V gene (reference sequence). Trimming removed 4 bases from V and 10 bases from J, with 17 bases in between. The CDR3 DNA sequence: TGTGCCAGCAGCCCGAGTTCACAGGGCCGCCCCCAGCATTTT. Its protein product is CASSPSSQGRPQHF.

The chain uses TRBV5-1 and TRBJ2-7, with a tentative D call TRBD1 (6 bases). Trimming removed 5 bases at V and 4 bases at J, with 16 bases between. CDR1 and CDR2 from the germline V gene are SGHRS and YFSETQ. CDR3 size: 14 residues. The CDR3 loop reads CASSGTYSNYEQYF. DNA of the CDR3: TGCGCCAGCAGTGGGACATATTCGAATTACGAGCAGTACTTC.

The chain is built from TRBV28 and TRBJ1-2; the match to TRBD1 covers 7 bases. V dropped 11 bases and J dropped 2; count of bases not matched to a gene: 8. Germline V gene data show CDR1 as MDHEN and CDR2 as SYDVKM. This CDR3 has 13 amino acids. The CDR3, as DNA: TGTGCCTGTTGGGGACAGACCAACTATGGCTACACCTTC. Its translation: CACWGQTNYGYTF.

A few counts support this clonotype. This chain links TRBV5-1 with TRBJ2-1, with TRBD2 identical over 7 bases. The CDR3 has 15 amino acids. Germline CDR1 and CDR2: SGHRS and YFSETQ. V shed 5 bases, J shed 4 bases, and the junction held 9 bases outside the gene matches. The CDR3 DNA sequence: TGCGCCAGCAGTGAGCGGGAACCGAGATACAATGAGCAGTTCTTC. This encodes CASSEREPRYNEQFF.

This clonotype turned up a few times. The chain employs TRBV29-1 and TRBJ2-7; 8 nucleotides line up with TRBD1. V was clipped by 3 bases and J by 6 bases; unmatched bases: 10. Per the germline V gene, CDR1 is SQVTM and CDR2 is ANQGSEA. The CDR3 runs 14 residues. CDR3 bases: TGCAGCGTTGATGAGACAGGGGCTTGGGGCGAGCAGTACTTC. It encodes CSVDETGAWGEQYF.

The chain couples TRBV7-2 to TRBJ2-1; 10 bases fit TRBD2. V lost 3 bases, J lost 7 bases, and 9 bases stayed unmatched. This CDR3 comprises 16 residues. The germline V gene encodes CDR1 SGHTA and CDR2 FQGNSA. CDR3 sequence: CASSFLAGGFLNEQFF. CDR3 bases: TGTGCCAGCAGCTTCTTAGCGGGGGGCTTCTTAAATGAGCAGTTCTTC.

The chain is built from TRBV6-6 and TRBJ1-1, with D hard to call. Germline V gene sequence: CDR1 MNHNY, CDR2 SVGAGI (reference sequence). The CDR3 has 10 residues. V lost 10 bases, J lost 3 bases, and 6 bases lay in between. This CDR3 is CATGYTEAFF. CDR3 in DNA: TGTGCCACCGGTTACACTGAAGCTTTCTTT.

This clonotype came up a few times. This rearrangement joins TRBV4-3 to TRBJ2-7; 7 bases align to TRBD2. The ends lost 0 bases at V and 6 bases at J; junction bases unmatched: 8. This CDR3 is built from 15 residues. Per the germline V gene, CDR1 is LGHNA and CDR2 is YSLEER. The CDR3 protein is CASSQDRGSGSEQYF. The CDR3 DNA sequence: TGCGCCAGCAGCCAAGACCGCGGGAGTGGATCCGAGCAGTACTTC.

In its sample, this clonotype was seen once. An end of the junction does not agree with germline; a read error may underlie this. V gene TRBV29-1 combines with J gene TRBJ2-7; no clear D gene. The CDR3 is 12 amino acids. The germline V gene encodes CDR1 SQVTM and CDR2 ANQGSEA. CDR3 sequence (DNA): TGCAGCGTTGAGGGTCAAGGCTACGGGCAGTACTTC. It codes for CSVEGQGYGQYF.

The chain couples TRBV10-3 to TRBJ2-1; D gene unclear. The CDR3 covers 11 residues. With 6 bases removed from V and 8 bases from J, the gap between germline ends came to 8 bases. CDR1 and CDR2 from the germline V gene are ENHRY and SYGVKD. The CDR3 sequence is CAISDPDEQFF. Written as DNA, the CDR3 is TGTGCCATCAGCGACCCTGATGAGCAGTTCTTC.

This sequence joins TRBV7-2 and TRBJ2-7, with a possible D match to TRBD2 (6 bases). The V gene's germline CDR1 is SGHTA and CDR2 FQGNSA. The CDR3 covers 16 residues. V shed 6 bases and J shed 6 bases, with 24 bases lying between them. The CDR3 nucleotides are TGTGCCAGCAGTATAAAAGGCAGTCTAGCGCAATCCGAGCAGTACTTC. Protein sequence: CASSIKGSLAQSEQYF.